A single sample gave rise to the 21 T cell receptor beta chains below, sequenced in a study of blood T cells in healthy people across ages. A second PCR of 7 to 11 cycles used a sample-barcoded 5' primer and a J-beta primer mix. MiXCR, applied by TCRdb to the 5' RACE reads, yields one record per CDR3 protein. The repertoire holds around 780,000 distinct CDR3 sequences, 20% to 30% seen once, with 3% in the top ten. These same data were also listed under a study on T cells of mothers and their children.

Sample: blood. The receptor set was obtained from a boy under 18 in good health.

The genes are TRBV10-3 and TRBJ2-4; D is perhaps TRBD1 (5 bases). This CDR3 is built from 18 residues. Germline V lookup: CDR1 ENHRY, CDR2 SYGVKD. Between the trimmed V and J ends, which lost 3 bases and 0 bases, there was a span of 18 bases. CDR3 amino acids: CAISDLWQGLLAKNIQYF. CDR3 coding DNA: TGTGCCATCAGTGACTTGTGGCAGGGCCTTTTAGCCAAAAACATTCAGTACTTC.

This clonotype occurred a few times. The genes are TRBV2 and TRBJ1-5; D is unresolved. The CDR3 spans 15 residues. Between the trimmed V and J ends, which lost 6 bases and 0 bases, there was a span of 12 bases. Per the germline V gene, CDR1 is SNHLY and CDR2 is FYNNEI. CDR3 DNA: TGTGCCAGCAGCTTCCAGTATAATAGCAATCAGCCCCAGCATTTT. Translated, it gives CASSFQYNSNQPQHF. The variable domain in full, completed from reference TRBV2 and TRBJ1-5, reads EPEVTQTPSHQVTQMGQEVILRCVPISNHLYFYWYRQILGQKVEFLVSFYNNEISEKSEIFDDQFSVERPDGSNFTLKIRSTKLEDSAMYFCASSFQYNSNQPQHFGDGTRLSIL.

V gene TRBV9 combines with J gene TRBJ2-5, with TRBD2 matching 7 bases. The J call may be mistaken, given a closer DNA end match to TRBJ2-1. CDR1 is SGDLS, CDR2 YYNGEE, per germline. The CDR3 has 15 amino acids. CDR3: CASSVAPAGANEQFF. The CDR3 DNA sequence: TGTGCCAGCAGCGTAGCCCCGGCGGGAGCAAATGAGCAGTTCTTC.

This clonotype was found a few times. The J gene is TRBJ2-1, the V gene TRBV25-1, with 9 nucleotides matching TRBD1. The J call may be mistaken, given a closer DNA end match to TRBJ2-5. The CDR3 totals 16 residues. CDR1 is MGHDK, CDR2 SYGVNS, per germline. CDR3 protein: CASSRQTGGGRETQYF. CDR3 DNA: TGTGCCAGCAGTAGACAGACAGGGGGGGGACGGGAGACCCAGTACTTC.

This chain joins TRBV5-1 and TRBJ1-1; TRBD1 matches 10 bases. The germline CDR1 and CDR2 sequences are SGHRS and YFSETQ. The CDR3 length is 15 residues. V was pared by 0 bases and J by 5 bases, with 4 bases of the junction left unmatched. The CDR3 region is CASSLGQGAQTEAFF. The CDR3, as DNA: TGCGCCAGCAGCTTGGGACAGGGGGCGCAAACTGAAGCTTTCTTT.

CDR3 protein: CASSPGGTARGRELFF. The DNA for the CDR3 is TGTGCCAGCAGCCCCGGGGGGACAGCCCGGGGTAGGGAGCTGTTTTTT. The chain links TRBV7-3 to TRBJ2-2; D might be TRBD1 or TRBD2, each matching 7 bases. The CDR3 has 16 amino acids. Trimming left V 5 bases short and J 9 bases short, with 22 bases between. Germline V gene lookup returns CDR1 SGHTA and CDR2 FQGTGA.

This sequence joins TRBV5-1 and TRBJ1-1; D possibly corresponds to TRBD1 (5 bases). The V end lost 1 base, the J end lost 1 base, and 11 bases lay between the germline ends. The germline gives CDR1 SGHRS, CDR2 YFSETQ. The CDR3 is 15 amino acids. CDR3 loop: CASSLTYGQNTEAFF. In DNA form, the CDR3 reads TGCGCCAGCAGCTTGACCTACGGACAGAACACTGAAGCTTTCTTT.

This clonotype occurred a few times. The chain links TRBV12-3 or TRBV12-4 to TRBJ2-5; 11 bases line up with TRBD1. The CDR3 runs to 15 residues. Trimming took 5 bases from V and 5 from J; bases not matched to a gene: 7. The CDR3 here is CASSDRDRGLETQYF. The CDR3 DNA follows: TGTGCCAGCAGTGACCGGGACAGGGGGTTGGAGACCCAGTACTTC.

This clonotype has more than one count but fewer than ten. In DNA, the CDR3 is TGTGCCAGCAGTTTAATACAGGGCAATCAGCCCCAGCATTTT. Translation: CASSLIQGNQPQHF. This chain links TRBV28 with TRBJ1-5, with D perhaps matching TRBD1 (5 bases). The length of the CDR3 is 14 residues. Trimming left V 2 bases short and J 2 bases short, with 7 bases between. The germline gives CDR1 MDHEN, CDR2 SYDVKM. Using reference TRBV28 and TRBJ1-5 for the parts outside the CDR3, the full variable domain is DVKVTQSSRYLVKRTGEKVFLECVQDMDHENMFWYRQDPGLGLRLIYFSYDVKMKEKGDIPEGYSVSREKKERFSLILESASTNQTSMYLCASSLIQGNQPQHFGDGTRLSIL.

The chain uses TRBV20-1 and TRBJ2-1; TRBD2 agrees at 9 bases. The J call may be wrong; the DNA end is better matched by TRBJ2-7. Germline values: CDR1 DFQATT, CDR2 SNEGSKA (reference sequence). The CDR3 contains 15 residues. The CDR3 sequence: CSARDPAGGPYEQYF. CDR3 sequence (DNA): TGCAGTGCTAGAGATCCGGCGGGGGGGCCGTACGAGCAGTACTTC.

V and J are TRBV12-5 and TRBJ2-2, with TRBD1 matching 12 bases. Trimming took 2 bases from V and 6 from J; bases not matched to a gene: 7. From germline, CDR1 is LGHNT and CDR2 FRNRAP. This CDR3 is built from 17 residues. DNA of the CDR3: TGTGCTAGTGGTTTGTCTCCGGGACAGGGGGCTGCCGGGGAGCTGTTTTTT. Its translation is CASGLSPGQGAAGELFF.

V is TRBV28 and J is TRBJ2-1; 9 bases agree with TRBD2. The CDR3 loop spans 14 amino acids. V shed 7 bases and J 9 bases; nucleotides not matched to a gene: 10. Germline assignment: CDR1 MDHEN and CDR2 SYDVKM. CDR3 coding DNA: TGTGCCAGCACCCCTGGGACTAGCTGGGGTGAGCAGTTCTTC. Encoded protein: CASTPGTSWGEQFF.

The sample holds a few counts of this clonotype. CDR3 protein: CAWSPSGGAPFTNEQFF. The CDR3 DNA reads TGTGCCTGGAGTCCTAGCGGGGGGGCCCCCTTTACCAATGAGCAGTTCTTC. This chain links TRBV30 with TRBJ2-5; 12 nucleotides match TRBD2. Near its end, the DNA agrees better with TRBJ2-1, so the J call may be wrong. The germline gives CDR1 GTSNPN, CDR2 SVGIG (reference sequence). This CDR3 spans 17 amino acids.

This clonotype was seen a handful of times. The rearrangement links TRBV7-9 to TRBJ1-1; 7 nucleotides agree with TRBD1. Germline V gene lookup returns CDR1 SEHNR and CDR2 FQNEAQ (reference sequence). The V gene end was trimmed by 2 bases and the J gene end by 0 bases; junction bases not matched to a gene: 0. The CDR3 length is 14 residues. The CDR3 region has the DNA TGTGCCAGCAGCTTAACAGGGGTGAACACTGAAGCTTTCTTT. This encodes CASSLTGVNTEAFF.

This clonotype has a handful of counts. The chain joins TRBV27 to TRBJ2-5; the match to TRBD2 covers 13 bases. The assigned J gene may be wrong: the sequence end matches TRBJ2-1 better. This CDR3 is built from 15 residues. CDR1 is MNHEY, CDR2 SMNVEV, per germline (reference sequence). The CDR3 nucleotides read TGTGCCAGCAGTTTTACTAGCGGGGGGGTCCATGAGCAGTTCTTC. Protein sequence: CASSFTSGGVHEQFF.

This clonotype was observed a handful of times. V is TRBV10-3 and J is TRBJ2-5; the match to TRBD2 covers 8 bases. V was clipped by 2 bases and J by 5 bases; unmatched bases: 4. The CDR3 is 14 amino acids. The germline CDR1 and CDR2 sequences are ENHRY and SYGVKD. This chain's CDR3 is CAISETSGQETQYF. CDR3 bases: TGTGCCATCAGTGAGACTAGCGGCCAGGAGACCCAGTACTTC.

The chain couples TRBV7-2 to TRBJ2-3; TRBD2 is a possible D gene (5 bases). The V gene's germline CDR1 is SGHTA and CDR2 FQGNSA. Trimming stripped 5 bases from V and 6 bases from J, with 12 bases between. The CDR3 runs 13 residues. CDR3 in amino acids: CASSRGSGDTQYF. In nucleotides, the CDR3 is TGTGCCAGCAGCCGCGGGTCGGGTGATACGCAGTATTTT.

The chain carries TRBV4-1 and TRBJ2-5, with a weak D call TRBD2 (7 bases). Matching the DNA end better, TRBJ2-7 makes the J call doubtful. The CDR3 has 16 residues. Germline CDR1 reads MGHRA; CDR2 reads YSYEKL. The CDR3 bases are TGCGCCAGCAGCCAAGGGCGGGGGACACAAGAATACGAGCAGTACTTC. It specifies CASSQGRGTQEYEQYF.

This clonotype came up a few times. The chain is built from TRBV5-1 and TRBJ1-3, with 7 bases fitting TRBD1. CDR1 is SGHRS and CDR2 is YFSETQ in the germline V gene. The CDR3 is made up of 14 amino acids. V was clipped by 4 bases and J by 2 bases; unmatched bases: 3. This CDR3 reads CASSAGTAGNTIYF. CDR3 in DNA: TGCGCCAGCAGCGCCGGGACAGCTGGAAACACCATATATTTT. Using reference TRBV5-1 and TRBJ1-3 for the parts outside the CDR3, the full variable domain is KAGVTQTPRYLIKTRGQQVTLSCSPISGHRSVSWYQQTPGQGLQFLFEYFSETQRNKGNFPGRFSGRQFSNSRSEMNVSTLELGDSALYLCASSAGTAGNTIYFGEGSWLTVV.

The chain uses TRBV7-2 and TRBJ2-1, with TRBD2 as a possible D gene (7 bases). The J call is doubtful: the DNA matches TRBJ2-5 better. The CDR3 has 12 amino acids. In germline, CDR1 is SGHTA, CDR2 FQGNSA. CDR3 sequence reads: CASSLVRGGQYF. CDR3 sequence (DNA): TGTGCCAGCAGCTTAGTGAGGGGGGGCCAGTACTTC.

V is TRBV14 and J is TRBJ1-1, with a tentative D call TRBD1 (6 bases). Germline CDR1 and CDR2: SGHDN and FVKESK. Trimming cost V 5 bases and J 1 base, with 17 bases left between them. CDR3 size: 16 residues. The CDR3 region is CASSIFTGSGNTEAFF. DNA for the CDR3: TGTGCCAGCAGCATCTTCACAGGGAGCGGGAACACTGAAGCTTTCTTT. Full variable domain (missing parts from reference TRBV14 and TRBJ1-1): EAGVTQFPSHSVIEKGQTVTLRCDPISGHDNLYWYRRVMGKEIKFLLHFVKESKQDESGMPNNRFLAERTGGTYSTLKVQPAELEDSGVYFCASSIFTGSGNTEAFFGQGTRLTVV.